Listed here is a single T cell receptor (beta chain). The clone's antigen remains unknown. Base-call qualities are not available, and no considerably larger clone is one nucleotide away. CDR1 and CDR2, per the germline V gene (reference sequence), are LNHNV and YYDKDF. The CDR3 has 16 amino acids, counting the end cysteine and phenylalanine. Only CDR3 DNA remains: 48 bases, in frame from the first base. V is cut back by 1 base and J by 2 bases, with 6 bases in the junction unmatched. The donors were healthy, HIV-negative adults with no recently reported acute infections or vaccinations. Every donor was a Caucasian adult living in Nashville, Tennessee, USA. CD4+ T cells were enriched by magnetic negative selection, after which naive cells were positively selected on CD45RA and the negative fraction was taken as the memory subset. After blood collection by leukapheresis, PBMCs were isolated using Ficoll-Histopaque density gradient centrifugation and then cryopreserved in the vapor phase of liquid nitrogen. Analytical flow cytometry was used to check the purity and quantity of each magnetically sorted T cell population. From each sorted fraction, genomic DNA was isolated and quantified by UV absorbance on a Nanodrop 2000c.

Using the deep immunoSEQ assay, TCR CDR3 regions were amplified from genomic DNA by multiplex PCR. Extracted genomic DNA from each cell subset was distributed evenly across all wells of several immunoSEQ 96-well plates, and each plate was treated as a replicate. For sorted subsets, each replicate PCR was loaded with 200 to 250 ng genomic DNA, equivalent to some 31,000 T cell genomes. Purified libraries were quantified with a Qubit 3.0 fluorometer, sized on a Bioanalyzer 2100, and re-quantified with the KAPA Library Quantification kit. Each immunoSEQ 96-well plate was sequenced on its own single-read 150-cycle Illumina NextSeq 550 flow cell. Per the source publication's procedure: The immunoSEQ output contained only junctional sequences without quality scores, so filtering could not match that applied to full-length reads. Sequences were annotated with PyIR, a Python wrapper for IgBLAST v1.9, using IMGT germline references to assign V/J genes and CDR3. Reads with weak V/J assignments (E-value above 1e-6), missing CDR3, stop codons, out-of-frame junctions, or ambiguous translated residues were removed. V3J clonotypes were defined as sequences sharing the same inferred V gene, J gene, and CDR3 amino acid sequence. The percentage overlap between two repertoires was calculated by dividing the number of shared unique clonotypes by the size of the smaller repertoire. Richness of each repertoire was evaluated using RTK rarefaction, the Chao1 estimator, and Recon v2.1 estimates of unobserved clonotypes. Generation probabilities for all TCRbeta clonotypes obtained by the gDNA method from a handful of donors were computed using OLGA. In its TCRdb copy, this immuneACCESS table keeps in-frame sequences only and misses some clones. Where compared with another copy, unresolved V genes explain less than half of these, and the others have no known cause. That table furnishes V, J and clone size, whereas the DNA furnished D and trimming. This sample holds 2 million to 2.5 million clones; 93% were observed only once. Approximately 0.4% of the sample belongs to the ten largest clones.

The record originates from a study of shared clonotypes between healthy human individuals (dated by TCRdb to 2018 to 2021). For the study in its entirety: The cohort included three men and a couple of women between 18 and 49 years of age. For each donor, CD4 naive and CD4 memory were each run on three plates, CD8 naive on two plates, and CD8 memory on one plate. Blood TCR repertoires of about five healthy adults were deeply sequenced to estimate repertoire size and the extent of clonotype sharing between individuals. Per donor, leukapheresis produced somewhere between about 0.94 and 9.5 billion PBMCs. To increase sequencing depth and limit assay-specific biases, TCR repertoire library preparation and sequencing were carried out by different laboratories using diverse techniques. Findings and caveats that apply to the study as a whole: Approximately 4.8% of naive CD4, around 3.5% of naive CD8, around 2.3% of memory CD4, and 0.4% of memory CD8 clonotypes were shared across several donors. Compared with non-shared clonotypes, the clonotypes found in all four sorted-subset donors had higher generation probabilities. Sampling was restricted to blood, and TCR repertoires in tissue are likely to differ from TCR repertoires in blood. Incomplete sequencing was indicated by rarefaction of sorted-subset datasets, despite the large sequencing depth. Because the study included a small number of donors, the genetic and exposure-history diversity represented was limited. Larger estimated clonotype richness was generally found for naive subsets than for memory subsets. Based on pairwise subsampling, the degree of clonotype sharing among donors was expected to be affected by sequencing depth.

The sequencing sample was made of naive CD4+ T cells from PBMCs. The cell subset or site tag for this specimen amounts to: CD45RA+ positively selected. The V and J segments used are TRBV15 and TRBJ2-3, with 7 bases aligning to TRBD1. The TCR was taken from a man aged 18 to 30 in good health. Some clones in this sample may be carry-over from other donors' samples. The bases are TGTGCCACCAGCAGAGGGGACAGTTCCCTCACAGATACGCAGTATTTT. It is translated as CATSRGDSSLTDTQYF. With all but the CDR3 taken from the reference TRBV15 and TRBJ2-3 genes, the full variable domain is: DAMVIQNPRYQVTQFGKPVTLSCSQTLNHNVMYWYQQKSSQAPKLLFHYYDKDFNNEADTPDNFQSRRPNTSFCFLDIRSPGLGDTAMYLCATSRGDSSLTDTQYFGPGTRLTVL.